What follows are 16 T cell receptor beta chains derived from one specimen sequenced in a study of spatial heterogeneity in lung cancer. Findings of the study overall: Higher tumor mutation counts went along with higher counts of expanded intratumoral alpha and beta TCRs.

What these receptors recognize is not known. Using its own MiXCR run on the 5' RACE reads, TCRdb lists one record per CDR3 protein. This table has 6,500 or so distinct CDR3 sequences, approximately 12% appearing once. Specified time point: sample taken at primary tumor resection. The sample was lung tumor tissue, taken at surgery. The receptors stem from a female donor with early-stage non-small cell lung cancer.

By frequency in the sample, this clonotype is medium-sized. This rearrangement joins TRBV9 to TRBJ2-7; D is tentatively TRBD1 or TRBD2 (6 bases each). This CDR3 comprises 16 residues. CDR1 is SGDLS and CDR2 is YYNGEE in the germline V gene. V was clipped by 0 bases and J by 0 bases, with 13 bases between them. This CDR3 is CASSVGSGASSYEQYF. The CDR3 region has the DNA TGTGCCAGCAGCGTAGGGTCGGGGGCGAGCTCCTACGAGCAGTACTTC.

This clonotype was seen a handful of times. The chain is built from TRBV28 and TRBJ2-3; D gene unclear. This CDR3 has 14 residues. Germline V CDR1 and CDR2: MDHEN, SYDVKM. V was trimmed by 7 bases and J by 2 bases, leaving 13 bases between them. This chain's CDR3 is CASILAASTDTQYF. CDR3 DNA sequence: TGTGCCAGCATCCTGGCCGCCTCCACAGATACGCAGTATTTT.

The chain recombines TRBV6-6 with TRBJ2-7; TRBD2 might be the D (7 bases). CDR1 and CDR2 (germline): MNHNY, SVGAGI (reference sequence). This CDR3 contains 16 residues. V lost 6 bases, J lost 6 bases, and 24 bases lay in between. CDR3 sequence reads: CASRPSPAGASLEQYF. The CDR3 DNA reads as TGTGCCAGCAGGCCCAGTCCGGCGGGGGCCTCTCTCGAGCAGTACTTC.

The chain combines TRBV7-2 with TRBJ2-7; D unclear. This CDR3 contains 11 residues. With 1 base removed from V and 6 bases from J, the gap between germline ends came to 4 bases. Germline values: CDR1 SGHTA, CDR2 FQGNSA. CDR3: CASSLGLEQYF. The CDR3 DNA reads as TGTGCCAGCAGCTTAGGTCTCGAGCAGTACTTC.

CDR3 in amino acids: CASSFRLAGGETQYF. Here the CDR3 DNA reads TGTGCCAGCAGTTTCCGACTAGCGGGGGGAGAGACCCAGTACTTC. The chain couples TRBV6-2 or TRBV6-3 to TRBJ2-5, with 13 positions matching TRBD2. CDR3 length: 15 residues. Germline V lookup: CDR1 MNHEY, CDR2 SVGEGT. V was pared by 4 bases and J by 4 bases, with 3 bases of the junction left unmatched.

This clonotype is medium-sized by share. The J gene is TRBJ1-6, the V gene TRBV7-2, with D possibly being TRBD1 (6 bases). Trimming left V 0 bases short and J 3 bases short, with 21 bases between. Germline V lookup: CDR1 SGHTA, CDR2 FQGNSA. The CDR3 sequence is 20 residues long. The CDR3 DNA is TGTGCCAGCAGCTTAGCCCGGCCTGGGACATATACCATCTATAATTCACCCCTCCACTTT. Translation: CASSLARPGTYTIYNSPLHF.

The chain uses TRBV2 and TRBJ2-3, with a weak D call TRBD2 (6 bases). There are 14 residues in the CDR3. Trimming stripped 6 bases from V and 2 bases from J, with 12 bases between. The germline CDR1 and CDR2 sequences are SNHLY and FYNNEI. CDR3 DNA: TGTGCCAGCAGGTGGGACTCTGCCACAGATACGCAGTATTTT. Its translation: CASRWDSATDTQYF.

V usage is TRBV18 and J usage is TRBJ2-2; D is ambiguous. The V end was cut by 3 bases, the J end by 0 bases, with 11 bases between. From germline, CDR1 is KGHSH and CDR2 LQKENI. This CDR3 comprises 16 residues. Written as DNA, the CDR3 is TGTGCCAGCTCACCTCCTGAGACGCCGAACACCGGGGAGCTGTTTTTT. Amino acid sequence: CASSPPETPNTGELFF.

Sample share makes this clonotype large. CDR3 coding DNA: TGCAGTGCTAGCGGCCCCAGAGCGGGGGGCCTGGATGAGCAGTTCTTC. Amino acid sequence: CSASGPRAGGLDEQFF. The chain links TRBV20-1 to TRBJ2-1; 9 positions agree with TRBD2. CDR1 DFQATT and CDR2 SNEGSKA come from the germline V gene (reference sequence). V trimming: 3 bases; J trimming: 8 bases; junction bases outside the gene matches: 14. The CDR3 is made up of 16 amino acids.

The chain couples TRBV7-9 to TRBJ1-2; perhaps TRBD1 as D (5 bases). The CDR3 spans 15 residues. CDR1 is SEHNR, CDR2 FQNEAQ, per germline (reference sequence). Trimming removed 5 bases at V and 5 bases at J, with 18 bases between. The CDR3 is CASSPKIWGRYGYTF. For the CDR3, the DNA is TGTGCCAGCAGCCCGAAGATCTGGGGCAGGTATGGCTACACCTTC.

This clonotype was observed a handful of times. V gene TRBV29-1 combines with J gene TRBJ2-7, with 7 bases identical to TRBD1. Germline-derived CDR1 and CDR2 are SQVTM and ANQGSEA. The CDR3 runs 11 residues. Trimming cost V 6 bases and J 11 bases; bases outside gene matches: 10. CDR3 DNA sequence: TGCAGCGTCGTTCGGACAGGTATTGAGTACTTC. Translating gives CSVVRTGIEYF.

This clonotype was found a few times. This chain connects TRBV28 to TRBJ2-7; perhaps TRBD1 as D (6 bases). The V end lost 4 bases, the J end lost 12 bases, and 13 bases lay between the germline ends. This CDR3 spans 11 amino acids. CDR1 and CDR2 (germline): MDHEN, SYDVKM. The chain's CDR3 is CASSSTGNSYF. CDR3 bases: TGTGCCAGCAGTTCTACAGGGAATTCGTACTTC.

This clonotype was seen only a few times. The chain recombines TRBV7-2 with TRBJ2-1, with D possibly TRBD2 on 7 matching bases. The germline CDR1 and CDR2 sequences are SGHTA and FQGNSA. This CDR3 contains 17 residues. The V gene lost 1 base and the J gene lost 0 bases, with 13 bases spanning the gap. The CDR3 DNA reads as TGTGCCAGCAGCTTAGTGCGGGGGCCCCCCTCCTACAATGAGCAGTTCTTC. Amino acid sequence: CASSLVRGPPSYNEQFF.

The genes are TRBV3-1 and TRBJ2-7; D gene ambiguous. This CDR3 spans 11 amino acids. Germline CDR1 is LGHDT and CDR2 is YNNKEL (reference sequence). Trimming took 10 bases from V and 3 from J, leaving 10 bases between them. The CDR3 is CATSGRYEQYF. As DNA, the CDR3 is TGTGCCACCTCGGGCCGCTACGAGCAGTACTTC.

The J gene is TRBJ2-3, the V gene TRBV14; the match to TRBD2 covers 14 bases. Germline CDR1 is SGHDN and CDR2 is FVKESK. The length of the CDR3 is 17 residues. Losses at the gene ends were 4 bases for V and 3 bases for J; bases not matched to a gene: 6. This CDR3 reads CASSLGLAGGWTDTQYF. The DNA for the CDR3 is TGTGCCAGCAGCCTCGGACTAGCGGGGGGCTGGACAGATACGCAGTATTTT. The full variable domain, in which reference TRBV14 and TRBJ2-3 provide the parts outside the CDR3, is EAGVTQFPSHSVIEKGQTVTLRCDPISGHDNLYWYRRVMGKEIKFLLHFVKESKQDESGMPNNRFLAERTGGTYSTLKVQPAELEDSGVYFCASSLGLAGGWTDTQYFGPGTRLTVL.

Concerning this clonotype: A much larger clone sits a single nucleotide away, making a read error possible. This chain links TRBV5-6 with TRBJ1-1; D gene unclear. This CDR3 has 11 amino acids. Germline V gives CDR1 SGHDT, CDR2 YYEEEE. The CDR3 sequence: CASSLGLPACF. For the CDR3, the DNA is TGTGCCAGCAGCTTGGGCCTTCCGGCTTGCTTT.